This T cell receptor beta chain was recovered during a study of T cells after yellow fever vaccination. There are a few counts of this clonotype. Antigen: not known. The V gene lost 5 bases and the J gene lost 0 bases, with 11 bases spanning the gap. Per germline, CDR1 MDHEN and CDR2 SYDVKM. The CDR3 sequence is 15 residues long. Study-level points and caveats: Bulk-population clonotypes that are abundant could appear as contaminants in FACS-sorted repertoires.

TCRdb re-analysed the 5' RACE reads in MiXCR, keeping a single row per CDR3 protein. The top ten hold approximately 3% of the sample, which has about 320,000 distinct CDR3 sequences, about 10% seen once. The V and J genes are TRBV28 and TRBJ1-3; D is unclear. This receptor was obtained from a man between 18 and 29 years old who received the YFV17D yellow fever vaccine. The sample here was CD4+ T cells sorted from PBMCs, taken 45 days after the yellow fever booster vaccination. The CDR3: CASSPPGNSGNTIYF. The CDR3 nucleotides are TGTGCCAGCAGTCCACCGGGCAACTCTGGAAACACCATATATTTT.